This entry features one T cell receptor beta chain sequence. Its antigen is unknown. Germline V gene data show CDR1 as SGHRS and CDR2 as YFSETQ. This CDR3 is 14 amino acids long. The V end was cut by 0 bases, the J end by 5 bases, with 9 bases between. This sample is drawn from a study of PD-L1 blockade in urothelial cancer. Study in general: Atezolizumab 1,200 mg was given intravenously every 3 weeks, starting 2014. Prior regimens of chemotherapy numbered 0 to 3 per patient. A median of roughly 150,000 T cells was found in the blood samples. Study-wide points: Larger 3-week expansion of tumor-associated blood clones was seen in durable-benefit patients.

Produced via immunoSEQ multiplex PCR; TCRdb's table is partial and in-frame only. The table shows 85,000 to 95,000 clones, with roughly 90% occurring only once. Time point of the sample: pretreatment peripheral blood. The sample was PBMCs, taken around atezolizumab (anti-PD-L1) treatment. This sequence originates from a woman older than 75 with urothelial cancer. The gene calls are TRBV5-1 and TRBJ1-5; D not certain. CDR3 loop: CASSLAGIDQPQHF. CDR3 DNA sequence: TGCGCCAGCAGCTTGGCGGGTATTGATCAGCCCCAGCATTTT.